This T cell receptor (beta chain) appears in the sequencing data of a study of CD8+ T cells in alopecia areata. Findings and caveats of the study: Persistence in scalp and blood during tofacitinib was observed for many expanded lesional clones. Lesional scalp, notably in alopecia totalis/universalis, had clonality above that of normal scalp.

RNA, once extracted, was reverse transcribed into cDNA for use as the sequencing template. The method was immunoSEQ multiplex PCR; TCRdb's version includes in-frame clones alone and lacks a portion of them. The sample includes some 190,000 clones, just under 65% of them seen just once. Treatment in this sample: oral pan-JAK inhibitor, 5-10 mg twice daily. The sorting of PBMCs gave CD4+ and CD8+ T cells. Concerning this clone itself: Its matching antigen is unknown.

Here the sequenced sample was CD4+ T cells sorted from blood, taken between weeks 47 and 50, from a patient treated with tofacitinib. The receptor was derived from a human donor with alopecia areata.

The CDR3 bases are TGTGCCATCAGCCGGGCGGGGGATAATCAGCCCCAGCATTTT. As protein: CAISRAGDNQPQHF. The chain employs TRBV10-3 and TRBJ1-5, with D possibly TRBD1 on 5 matching bases. Per germline, CDR1 ENHRY and CDR2 SYGVKD. Deletions cut 6 bases from V and 4 bases from J, with 13 bases between. The CDR3 length is 14 residues.